This T cell receptor beta chain was sequenced for a study of cytomegalovirus exposure and HLA in healthy donors. General study points: A list of 150 or so TCR beta chains associated with cytomegalovirus was given. On later analysis, the bulk of CMV-associated TCR beta chains appeared to be HLA-restricted. Previously analyzed data showed that most TCR beta V segments were productive at a frequency of about 87% or about 30%.

The CDR3 extends over 14 amino acids. Trimming took off 6 bases at V and 7 bases at J, with 13 bases between the two ends. Germline-derived CDR1 and CDR2 are MNHNS and SASEGT. In the PCR, 60 Vbeta and 13 Jbeta primers were used. TCRdb's copy holds only in-frame clones and misses some; the assay was immunoSEQ multiplex PCR. The profile shows about 94,000 clones, around two thirds of them singletons. A word on this clone: Its antigen is currently unknown.

Sequenced: PBMCs. The chain carries TRBV6-1 and TRBJ1-6; no reliable D call. This TCR was recovered from a man younger than 40 in good health and CMV-seronegative. CDR3 amino acids: CASRAMGGNSPLHF. CDR3 sequence (DNA): TGTGCCAGCAGGGCGATGGGAGGGAATTCACCCCTCCACTTT.